The T cell receptor (beta chain) described here comes from a study of blood T cell repertoires in COVID-19 (TCRdb year 2020). With respect to the entire study: Samples covering the acute and convalescent phases of COVID-19 were provided by collaborators in the United States, Italy and Spain. Samples came from the ongoing ImmuneRACE study (first 160 participants) plus 1,254 subjects from 6 global collaborators. HLA class I and class II types, where available, came from metadata supplied by the sample provider rather than from assay-based typing. Sample metadata almost always included a de-identified subject ID, COVID-19 status, age in years and sex. A freely available public database, intended as a resource for researchers studying the immune response to SARS-CoV-2, is where the repertoires were released. The prospective study material was composed of cDNA or gDNA derived from T cells, B-cell-depleted T cells, or PBMCs. Subjects who had been exposed to COVID-19, were actively infected with it, or had recovered from it provided the deeply sampled blood TCRbeta repertoires that made up the dataset.

Details on this clone: Its antigen is not yet known. Qualities for individual bases were not recorded, and no much larger clone is one base off.

What the authors observed across the whole study: The quantity of clinical and demographic metadata differed by source and by participant and was supplied without curation.

TCRbeta CDR3 regions were amplified from genomic DNA by means of the immunoSEQ Assay, a bias-controlled multiplex PCR. The paper's data handling went like this. The number of nucleated cells in each sample was estimated from the amplification of reference gene primers within the assay. To quantify the absolute abundance of each unique TCRbeta CDR3 rearrangement, sequence reads were collapsed and filtered. Productive Simpson clonality was computed per sample as the square root of Simpson's diversity index over productive rearrangements. TCRdb took this table from immuneACCESS and kept in-frame rearrangements with V and J called. Such tables lack part of the clones; where checked against another copy, unresolved V genes explain under half of the gap, and the rest is unexplained. The V and J calls and clone size come from that table; D and trimming were worked out from the DNA. The sample includes approximately 290,000 clones, with about 85% observed a single time. Of the sample, 0.7% to 0.9% falls within the top ten clones.

The CDR3 runs 15 amino acids, cysteine and phenylalanine included. Only the CDR3 part of the read is kept: 45 bases, read in frame from the first base. Reading the germline V gene gives CDR1 SGDLS and CDR2 YYNGEE. V sheds 2 bases and J sheds 4 bases, leaving 13 bases between their ends. At one collaborating source in Seattle, patients were enrolled during active infection and were followed longitudinally through the course of disease. The collaborating institutions used their own protocols to collect whole blood in K2EDTA tubes. For TCRbeta analysis, collaborator samples were shipped as frozen whole blood, as isolated PBMCs, or as DNA extracted from either sample type.

The chain employs TRBV9 and TRBJ1-3; possibly the D gene is TRBD1, per 5 matching bases. Sequencing was done on a sample of peripheral blood. This TCR came from a human donor with COVID-19, enrolled during active disease. The donor label of this sample is uncertain. The sequenced DNA is TGTGCCAGCAGCGTCCTTGGGGCAGCCGGAAACACCATATATTTT. Its protein reads: CASSVLGAAGNTIYF.